This TCR beta chain originates from a study of blood T cell repertoires in COVID-19. Study background: The samples span acute and convalescent COVID-19 from the United States, Italy and Spain. PBMCs, B-cell-depleted T cells, or T cells provided the cDNA or gDNA that made up the material.

Here immunoSEQ multiplex PCR was the method, and the copy in TCRdb shows in-frame clones only, minus some. This table holds over 35,000 clones, about 80% found once. The V end lost 5 bases, the J end lost 0 bases, and 13 bases lay between the germline ends. CDR3 length: 16 residues. The germline V gene has CDR1 MNHEY and CDR2 SMNVEV (reference sequence). The source material was peripheral blood. This sequence joins TRBV27 and TRBJ1-4, with D tentatively TRBD1 (6 bases). This TCR came from a man in his fifties or sixties with active COVID-19. The CDR3 reads CASSHGQTATNEKLFF. CDR3 in DNA: TGTGCCAGCAGTCACGGACAGACTGCAACTAATGAAAAACTGTTTTTT. Combining the CDR3 with reference TRBV27 and TRBJ1-4 gives the whole variable domain EAQVTQNPRYLITVTGKKLTVTCSQNMNHEYMSWYRQDPGLGLRQIYYSMNVEVTDKGDVPEGYKVSRKEKRNFPLILESPSPNQTSLYFCASSHGQTATNEKLFFGSGTQLSVL.